A single sample is the source of the 23 T cell receptor beta chains below, sequenced in a study of blood T cell repertoires in COVID-19. Only in-frame clones appear in the TCRdb table, and some are missing; sequencing was by immunoSEQ multiplex PCR. The sample lists 150,000 to 200,000 clones, 80% to 90% occurring once. What was sequenced was PBMCs or T cells enriched from blood (not recorded which). These receptors were collected from a woman aged 18-30 years who had recovered from COVID-19.

The chain carries TRBV13 and TRBJ1-2, with 8 bases identical to TRBD1. There are 14 residues in the CDR3. V shed 5 bases and J 5 bases; nucleotides not matched to a gene: 7. Germline CDR1 PRHDT, CDR2 FYEKMQ (reference sequence). The CDR3 loop reads CASSPPDRGYGYTF. For the CDR3, the DNA is TGTGCCAGCAGCCCCCCCGACAGGGGTTATGGCTACACCTTC.

V usage is TRBV5-1 and J usage is TRBJ2-5; maybe TRBD2 (5 bases). This CDR3 is built from 14 residues. Germline V lookup: CDR1 SGHRS, CDR2 YFSETQ. V was clipped by 4 bases and J by 2 bases, with 12 bases between them. The CDR3 protein is CASSPRSGQETQYF. DNA for the CDR3: TGCGCCAGCAGCCCACGGTCGGGGCAAGAGACCCAGTACTTC.

The chain's CDR3 is CASSQGTSGDTDTQYF. CDR3 DNA: TGCGCCAGCAGCCAAGGGACTAGCGGGGACACAGATACGCAGTATTTT. The chain uses TRBV4-1 and TRBJ2-3, with TRBD2 matching 12 bases. Per the germline V gene, CDR1 is MGHRA and CDR2 is YSYEKL. The CDR3 spans 16 residues. V dropped 1 base and J dropped 2; count of bases not matched to a gene: 1.

V usage is TRBV30 and J usage is TRBJ1-6; D gene unclear. The germline gives CDR1 GTSNPN, CDR2 SVGIG (reference sequence). The CDR3 sequence is 18 residues long. Between the trimmed V and J ends, which lost 3 bases and 0 bases, there was a span of 18 bases. CDR3 bases: TGTGCCTGGAGCCCCCTCCAGAAAATAAGCTCCTATAATTCACCCCTCCACTTT. It translates to CAWSPLQKISSYNSPLHF.

This chain connects TRBV3-1 (or the pseudogene TRBV3-2) to TRBJ1-1; D gene unclear. Trimming removed 1 base at V and 4 bases at J, with 13 bases between. Germline assignment: CDR1 LGHDT and CDR2 YNNKEL (reference sequence). There are 15 residues in the CDR3. DNA for the CDR3: TGTGCCAGCAGCCAAGCGGCGGCTTTGAGCACTGAAGCTTTCTTT. As protein: CASSQAAALSTEAFF.

This chain connects TRBV5-6 to TRBJ1-1, with 7 positions matching TRBD1. From germline, CDR1 is SGHDT and CDR2 YYEEEE. With V trimmed by 2 bases and J by 4 bases, 5 bases remained unmatched. This CDR3 has 14 residues. The chain's CDR3 is CASSFRGFVTEAFF. In DNA form, the CDR3 reads TGTGCCAGCAGCTTCAGGGGGTTTGTCACTGAAGCTTTCTTT.

The chain joins TRBV7-6 to TRBJ2-7; D possibly corresponds to TRBD1 (6 bases). The CDR3 length is 16 residues. The V gene lost 5 bases and the J gene lost 1 base, with 18 bases spanning the gap. CDR1 and CDR2 from the germline V gene are SGHVS and FNYEAQ. This CDR3 is CASSPPNGQQSYEQYF. CDR3 bases: TGTGCCAGCAGCCCGCCGAATGGACAGCAGTCCTACGAGCAGTACTTC. The full variable domain, rest sourced from reference TRBV7-6 and TRBJ2-7, is GAGVSQSPRYKVTKRGQDVALRCDPISGHVSLYWYRQALGQGPEFLTYFNYEAQQDKSGLPNDRFSAERPEGSISTLTIQRTEQRDSAMYRCASSPPNGQQSYEQYFGPGTRLTVT.

V is TRBV5-6 and J is TRBJ1-1; D possibly corresponds to TRBD1 (6 bases). The ends were cut back, 0 bases at V and 8 bases at J, with 11 bases in the middle. The CDR3 contains 13 residues. Germline assignment: CDR1 SGHDT and CDR2 YYEEEE. DNA of the CDR3: TGTGCCAGCAGCTTGGACGGGGGGGCCGAAGCTTTCTTT. Translation gives CASSLDGGAEAFF.

A single count supports this clone. The chain combines TRBV24-1 with TRBJ2-2; D ambiguous. V was clipped by 11 bases and J by 5 bases, with 11 bases between them. This CDR3 comprises 12 residues. Looked up from germline, CDR1 is KGHDR and CDR2 is SFDVKD. CDR3 in amino acids: CASIRWTGELFF. The DNA of the CDR3 is TGTGCCAGCATCAGATGGACCGGGGAGCTGTTTTTT.

This rearrangement joins TRBV27 to TRBJ1-2; 9 bases agree with TRBD1. Losses at the gene ends were 5 bases for V and 7 bases for J; bases not matched to a gene: 11. There are 15 residues in the CDR3. The V gene's germline CDR1 is MNHEY and CDR2 SMNVEV (reference sequence). The CDR3 protein is CASSTEQGAMIGYTF. Written as DNA, the CDR3 is TGTGCCAGCAGTACTGAACAGGGGGCGATGATTGGCTACACCTTC.

The rearrangement uses TRBV3-1 (or the pseudogene TRBV3-2) and TRBJ2-1; D gene unclear. Trimming took 2 bases from V and 6 from J, leaving 8 bases between them. Germline loops: CDR1 LGHDT, CDR2 YNNKEL (reference sequence). There are 13 residues in the CDR3. The CDR3 sequence: CASSQPSSNEQFF. CDR3 coding DNA: TGTGCCAGCAGCCAACCCTCTAGCAATGAGCAGTTCTTC.

The genes are TRBV28 and TRBJ1-2; D is perhaps TRBD1 (5 bases). Trimming removed 5 bases at V and 4 bases at J, with 11 bases between. This CDR3 is built from 13 residues. Looked up from germline, CDR1 is MDHEN and CDR2 is SYDVKM. CDR3 residues: CASSTGSTYGYTF. CDR3 coding DNA: TGTGCCAGCAGTACAGGATCTACCTATGGCTACACCTTC.

The chain couples TRBV13 to TRBJ2-3; D call uncertain. This CDR3 comprises 14 residues. The ends were cut back, 5 bases at V and 7 bases at J, with 16 bases in the middle. Germline loops: CDR1 PRHDT, CDR2 FYEKMQ (reference sequence). The CDR3 DNA reads TGTGCCAGCAGCCCTCCCTCCGAGCTAAATACGCAGTATTTT. As protein: CASSPPSELNTQYF.

The gene calls are TRBV2 and TRBJ2-3; a possible D gene is TRBD1 (6 bases). Germline V CDR1 and CDR2: SNHLY, FYNNEI. Deletions cut 8 bases from V and 1 base from J, with 10 bases between. This CDR3 has 13 residues. The CDR3 loop reads CASGAGGTDTQYF. The CDR3 DNA sequence: TGTGCCAGCGGAGCAGGGGGCACAGATACGCAGTATTTT.

In this sample, this clone turned up a few times. J is TRBJ2-7 and V is TRBV5-4; 9 bases align to TRBD2. Germline trimming cut 3 bases from V and 2 bases from J; bases unmatched to any gene: 6. The CDR3 extends over 15 amino acids. Germline V CDR1 and CDR2: SGHNT, YYREEE (reference sequence). CDR3 residues: CASSWERGDPYEQYF. The CDR3 DNA is TGTGCCAGCAGCTGGGAGCGGGGGGACCCCTACGAGCAGTACTTC.

This chain links TRBV18 with TRBJ2-7; D is uncertain. The V gene's germline CDR1 is KGHSH and CDR2 LQKENI. The CDR3 totals 14 residues. V shed 2 bases and J shed 0 bases, with 8 bases lying between them. The CDR3 protein is CASSPSKSSYEQYF. The CDR3 bases are TGTGCCAGCTCACCATCCAAGAGCTCCTACGAGCAGTACTTC.

As regards this clone: It is unclear where the CDR3 begins or ends on the DNA, so no DNA is shown, and the CDR3 is as TCRdb lists it. This rearrangement joins TRBV12-3 or TRBV12-4 to TRBJ1-1. The CDR3 is 13 amino acids long, termini counted. This CDR3 is CASILGGISEAFF.

This sequence joins TRBV27 and TRBJ2-7; 7 nucleotides agree with TRBD1. This CDR3 is 14 amino acids long. V trimming: 2 bases; J trimming: 5 bases; junction bases outside the gene matches: 6. Germline V gene data show CDR1 as MNHEY and CDR2 as SMNVEV (reference sequence). CDR3 sequence reads: CASSLPQGVHEQYF. The CDR3 DNA sequence: TGTGCCAGCAGTTTACCCCAGGGGGTCCACGAGCAGTACTTC.

The chain joins TRBV7-6 to TRBJ2-7; TRBD1 matches 10 bases. V was pared by 5 bases and J by 4 bases, with 5 bases of the junction left unmatched. CDR3 length: 14 residues. Germline loops: CDR1 SGHVS, CDR2 FNYEAQ. The CDR3 protein is CASSPGQGVYEQYF. The CDR3 nucleotides read TGTGCCAGCAGCCCTGGACAGGGGGTTTACGAGCAGTACTTC.

This chain's CDR3 is CASLGVRDTIYF. CDR3 coding DNA: TGTGCCAGCCTCGGGGTCCGAGACACCATATATTTT. The genes are TRBV11-2 and TRBJ1-3; D not certain. The CDR3 runs 12 residues. Trimming left V 8 bases short and J 8 bases short, with 13 bases between. The germline V gene encodes CDR1 SGHAT and CDR2 FQNNGV.

The CDR3 DNA reads TGTGCCAGCGATCAGGGGTTTATTGGCTACACCTTC. It translates to CASDQGFIGYTF. The chain uses TRBV2 and TRBJ1-2, with D tentatively TRBD1 (6 bases). Trimming removed 8 bases from V and 7 bases from J, with 14 bases in between. The germline gives CDR1 SNHLY, CDR2 FYNNEI. This CDR3 contains 12 residues.

A single count supports this clone. This chain joins TRBV7-8 and TRBJ2-5, with TRBD2 identical over 7 bases. The CDR3 has 17 residues. J was trimmed by 5 bases and V by 1 base; bases with no gene match: 13. The V gene's germline CDR1 is SGHVS and CDR2 FQNEAQ. The CDR3 bases are TGTGCCAGCAGCTTAGAGAGAGGCGGGGGAGCCAGGGAGACCCAGTACTTC. It is translated as CASSLERGGGARETQYF.

V and J are TRBV27 and TRBJ2-5; 11 nucleotides agree with TRBD1. Trimming took 5 bases from V and 1 from J; bases not matched to a gene: 3. CDR1 is MNHEY and CDR2 is SMNVEV in the germline V gene (reference sequence). The CDR3 spans 15 residues. The CDR3 region is CASSVGTGGQETQYF. The CDR3 nucleotides read TGTGCCAGCAGTGTCGGGACAGGGGGCCAAGAGACCCAGTACTTC.